The clone carrying this TCR beta chain was counted only a few times. Its antigen is still unknown. CDR1 and CDR2 (germline): KGHSH, LQKENI. Trimming at V came to 6 bases and at J to 5 bases, leaving 8 bases not matched to a gene. This CDR3 has 16 amino acids. This entry is derived from a study of T cells after yellow fever vaccination. Findings of the study overall: Reappearance after the booster was observed for most primary-vaccination clones (96% CD4, more than 70% CD8). It was the secondary response that reached its peak faster, day 5 versus 15, but it was weaker.

From the 5' RACE reads, TCRdb called clonotypes with MiXCR, one entry per CDR3 protein. The sample lists roughly 500,000 distinct CDR3 sequences; about 19% were seen once. The chain combines TRBV18 with TRBJ2-5; TRBD2 aligns across 14 bases. Sequences were derived from PBMCs, sampled 15 days after the yellow fever booster vaccination. The TCR was taken from a man aged 25-45 years who received the YFV17D yellow fever vaccine. CDR3 sequence (DNA): TGTGCCAGCTCCCCGGGACTAGCGGGAGAGGATGAGACCCAGTACTTC. It yields the protein CASSPGLAGEDETQYF. Full variable domain (rest looked up from reference TRBV18 and TRBJ2-5): NAGVMQNPRHLVRRRGQEARLRCSPMKGHSHVYWYRQLPEEGLKFMVYLQKENIIDESGMPKERFSAEFPKEGPSILRIQQVVRGDSAAYFCASSPGLAGEDETQYFGPGTRLLVL.